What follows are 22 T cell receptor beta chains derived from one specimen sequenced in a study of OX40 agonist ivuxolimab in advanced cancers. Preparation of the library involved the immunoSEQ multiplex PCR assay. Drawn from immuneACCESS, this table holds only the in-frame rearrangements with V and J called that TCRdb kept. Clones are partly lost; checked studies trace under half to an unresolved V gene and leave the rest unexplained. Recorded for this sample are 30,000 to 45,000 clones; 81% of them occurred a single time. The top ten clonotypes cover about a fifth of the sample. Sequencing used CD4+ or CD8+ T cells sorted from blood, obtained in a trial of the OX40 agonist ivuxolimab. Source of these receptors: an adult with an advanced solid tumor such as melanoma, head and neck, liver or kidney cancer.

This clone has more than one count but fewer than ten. Written as DNA, the CDR3 is TGCGCCAGCAGTGAGTACAGCTACGAGCAGTACTTC. This gives the protein CASSEYSYEQYF. This chain connects TRBV10-2 to TRBJ2-7; no firm D call. The V and J ends lost 1 base and 3 bases respectively, with 4 bases between them. The CDR3 totals 12 residues. Germline CDR1 WSHSY, CDR2 SAAADI.

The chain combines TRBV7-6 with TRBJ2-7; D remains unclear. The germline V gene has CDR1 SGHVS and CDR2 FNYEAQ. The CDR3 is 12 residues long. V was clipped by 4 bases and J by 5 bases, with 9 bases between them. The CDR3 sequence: CASSSRPNEQYF. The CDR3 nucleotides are TGTGCCAGCAGCTCGCGGCCCAACGAGCAGTACTTC.

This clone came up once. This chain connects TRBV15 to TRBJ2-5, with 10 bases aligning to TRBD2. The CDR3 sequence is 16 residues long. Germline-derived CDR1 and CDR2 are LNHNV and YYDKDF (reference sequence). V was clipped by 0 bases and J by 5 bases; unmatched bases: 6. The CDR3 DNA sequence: TGTGCCACCAGCAGAGATCTCAGCGGGAGGGGGGAGACCCAGTACTTC. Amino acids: CATSRDLSGRGETQYF.

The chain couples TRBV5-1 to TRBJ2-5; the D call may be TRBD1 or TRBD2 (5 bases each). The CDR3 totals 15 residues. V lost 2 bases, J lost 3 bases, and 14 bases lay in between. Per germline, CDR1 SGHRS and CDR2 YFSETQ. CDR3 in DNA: TGCGCCAGCAGCTTAGTGGCAGGGACGGAAGAGACCCAGTACTTC. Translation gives CASSLVAGTEETQYF.

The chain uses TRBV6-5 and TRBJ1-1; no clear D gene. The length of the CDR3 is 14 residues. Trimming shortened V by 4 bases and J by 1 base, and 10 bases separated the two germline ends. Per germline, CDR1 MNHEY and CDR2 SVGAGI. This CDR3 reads CASSSIVANTEAFF. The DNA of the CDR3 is TGTGCCAGCAGTTCCATTGTAGCGAACACTGAAGCTTTCTTT.

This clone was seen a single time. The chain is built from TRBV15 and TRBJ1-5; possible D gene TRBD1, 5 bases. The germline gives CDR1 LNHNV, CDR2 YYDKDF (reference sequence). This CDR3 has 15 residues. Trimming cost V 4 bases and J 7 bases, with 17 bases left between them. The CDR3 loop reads CATSNADWGDQPQHF. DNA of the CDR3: TGTGCCACCAGCAATGCGGATTGGGGGGACCAGCCCCAGCATTTT. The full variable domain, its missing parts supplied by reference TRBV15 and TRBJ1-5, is DAMVIQNPRYQVTQFGKPVTLSCSQTLNHNVMYWYQQKSSQAPKLLFHYYDKDFNNEADTPDNFQSRRPNTSFCFLDIRSPGLGDTAMYLCATSNADWGDQPQHFGDGTRLSIL.

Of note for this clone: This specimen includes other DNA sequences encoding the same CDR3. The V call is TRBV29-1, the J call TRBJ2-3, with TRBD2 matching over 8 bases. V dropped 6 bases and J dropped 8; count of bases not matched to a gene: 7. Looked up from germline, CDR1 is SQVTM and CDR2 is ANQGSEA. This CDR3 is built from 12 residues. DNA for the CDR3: TGCAGCGTGGAAAAGGCGGGAGGTACGCAGTATTTT. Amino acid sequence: CSVEKAGGTQYF.

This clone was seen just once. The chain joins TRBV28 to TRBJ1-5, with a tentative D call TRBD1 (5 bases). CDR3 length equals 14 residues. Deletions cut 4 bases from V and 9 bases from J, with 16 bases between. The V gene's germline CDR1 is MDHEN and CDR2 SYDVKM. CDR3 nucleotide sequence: TGTGCCAGCAGTTCCGGGACTGGGATTGGGCCCCAGCATTTT. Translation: CASSSGTGIGPQHF. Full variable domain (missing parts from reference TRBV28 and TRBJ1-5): DVKVTQSSRYLVKRTGEKVFLECVQDMDHENMFWYRQDPGLGLRLIYFSYDVKMKEKGDIPEGYSVSREKKERFSLILESASTNQTSMYLCASSSGTGIGPQHFGDGTRLSIL.

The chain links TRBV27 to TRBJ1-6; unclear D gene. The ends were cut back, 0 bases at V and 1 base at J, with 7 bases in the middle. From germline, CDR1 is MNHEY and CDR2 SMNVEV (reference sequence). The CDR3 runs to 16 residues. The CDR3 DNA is TGTGCCAGCAGTTTATCCGGGGTATCCTATAATTCACCCCTCCACTTT. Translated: CASSLSGVSYNSPLHF.

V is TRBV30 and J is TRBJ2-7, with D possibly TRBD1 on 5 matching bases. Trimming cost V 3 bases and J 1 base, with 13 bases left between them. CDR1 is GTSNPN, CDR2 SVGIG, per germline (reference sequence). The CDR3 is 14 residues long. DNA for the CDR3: TGTGCCTGGAGCCCCTCCCGACAGTCCTACGAGCAGTACTTC. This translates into CAWSPSRQSYEQYF.

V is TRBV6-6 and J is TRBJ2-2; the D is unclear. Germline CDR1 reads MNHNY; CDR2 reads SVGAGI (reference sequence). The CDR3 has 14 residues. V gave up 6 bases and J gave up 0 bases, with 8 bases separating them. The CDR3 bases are TGTGCCAGCAGACGGACGGCGAACACCGGGGAGCTGTTTTTT. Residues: CASRRTANTGELFF.

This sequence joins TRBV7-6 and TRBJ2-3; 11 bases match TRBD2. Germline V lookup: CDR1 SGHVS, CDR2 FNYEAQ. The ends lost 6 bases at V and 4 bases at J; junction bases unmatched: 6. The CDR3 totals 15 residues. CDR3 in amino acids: CASRSTSGGPDTQYF. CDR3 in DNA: TGTGCCAGCAGATCTACTAGCGGGGGTCCAGATACGCAGTATTTT.

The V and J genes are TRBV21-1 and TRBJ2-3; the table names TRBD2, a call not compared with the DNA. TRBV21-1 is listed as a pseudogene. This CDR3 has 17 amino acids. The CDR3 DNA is TGTGCCAGCAGCAATCACCTGGCTAGCGGGGATTCCGTTACGCAGTATTTT. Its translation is CASSNHLASGDSVTQYF.

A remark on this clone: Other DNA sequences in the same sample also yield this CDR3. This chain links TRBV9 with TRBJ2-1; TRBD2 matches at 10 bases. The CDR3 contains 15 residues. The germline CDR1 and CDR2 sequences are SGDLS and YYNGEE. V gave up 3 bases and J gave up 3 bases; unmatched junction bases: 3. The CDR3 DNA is TGTGCCAGCAGCGACCGGACTAGCGGCTACAATGAGCAGTTCTTC. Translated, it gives CASSDRTSGYNEQFF.

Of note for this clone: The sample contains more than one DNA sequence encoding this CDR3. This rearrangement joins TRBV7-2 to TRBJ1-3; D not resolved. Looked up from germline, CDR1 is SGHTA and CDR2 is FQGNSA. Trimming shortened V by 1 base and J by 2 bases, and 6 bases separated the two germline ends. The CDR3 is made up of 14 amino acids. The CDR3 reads CASSLVRAGNTIYF. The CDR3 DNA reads TGTGCCAGCAGCTTAGTAAGGGCTGGAAACACCATATATTTT.

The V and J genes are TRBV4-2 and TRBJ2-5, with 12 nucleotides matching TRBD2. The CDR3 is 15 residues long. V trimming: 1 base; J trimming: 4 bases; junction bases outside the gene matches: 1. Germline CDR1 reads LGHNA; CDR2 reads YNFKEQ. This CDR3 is CASSQGLAGVETQYF. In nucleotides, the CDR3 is TGTGCCAGCAGCCAAGGACTAGCGGGAGTAGAGACCCAGTACTTC.

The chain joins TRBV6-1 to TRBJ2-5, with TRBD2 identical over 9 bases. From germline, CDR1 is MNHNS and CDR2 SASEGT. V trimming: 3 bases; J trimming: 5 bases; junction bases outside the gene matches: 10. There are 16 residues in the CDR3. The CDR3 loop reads CASSEILAGKGETQYF. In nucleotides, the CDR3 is TGTGCCAGCAGTGAGATCCTAGCGGGGAAGGGGGAGACCCAGTACTTC.

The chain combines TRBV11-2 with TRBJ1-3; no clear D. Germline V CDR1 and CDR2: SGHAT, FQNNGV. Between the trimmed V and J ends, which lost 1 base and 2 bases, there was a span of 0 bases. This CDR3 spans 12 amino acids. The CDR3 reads CASSLAGNTIYF. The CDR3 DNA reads TGTGCCAGCAGCTTAGCTGGAAACACCATATATTTT.

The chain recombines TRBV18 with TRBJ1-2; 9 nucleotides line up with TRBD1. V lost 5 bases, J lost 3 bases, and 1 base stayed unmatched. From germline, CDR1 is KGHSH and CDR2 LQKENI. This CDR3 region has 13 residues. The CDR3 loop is CASSRDRDYGYTF. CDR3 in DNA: TGTGCCAGCTCAAGGGACAGGGACTATGGCTACACCTTC.

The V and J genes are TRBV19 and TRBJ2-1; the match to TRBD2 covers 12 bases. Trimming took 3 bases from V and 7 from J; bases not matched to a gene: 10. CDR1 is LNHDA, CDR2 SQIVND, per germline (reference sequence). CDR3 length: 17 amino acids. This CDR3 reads CASSIRGTSGLWNEQFF. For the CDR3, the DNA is TGTGCCAGTAGTATTAGGGGGACTAGCGGGCTTTGGAATGAGCAGTTCTTC.

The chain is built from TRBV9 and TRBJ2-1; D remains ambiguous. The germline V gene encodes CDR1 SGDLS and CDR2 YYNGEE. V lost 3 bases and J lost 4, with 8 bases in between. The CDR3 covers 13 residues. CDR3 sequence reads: CASSAGSYNEQFF. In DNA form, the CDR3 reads TGTGCCAGCAGCGCGGGCTCGTACAATGAGCAGTTCTTC.

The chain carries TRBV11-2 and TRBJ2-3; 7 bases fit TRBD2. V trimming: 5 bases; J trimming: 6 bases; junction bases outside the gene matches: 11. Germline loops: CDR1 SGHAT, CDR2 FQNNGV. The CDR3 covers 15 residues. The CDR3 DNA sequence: TGTGCCAGCAGCAGAACTAGCGACCGGATGGATACGCAGTATTTT. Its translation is CASSRTSDRMDTQYF.